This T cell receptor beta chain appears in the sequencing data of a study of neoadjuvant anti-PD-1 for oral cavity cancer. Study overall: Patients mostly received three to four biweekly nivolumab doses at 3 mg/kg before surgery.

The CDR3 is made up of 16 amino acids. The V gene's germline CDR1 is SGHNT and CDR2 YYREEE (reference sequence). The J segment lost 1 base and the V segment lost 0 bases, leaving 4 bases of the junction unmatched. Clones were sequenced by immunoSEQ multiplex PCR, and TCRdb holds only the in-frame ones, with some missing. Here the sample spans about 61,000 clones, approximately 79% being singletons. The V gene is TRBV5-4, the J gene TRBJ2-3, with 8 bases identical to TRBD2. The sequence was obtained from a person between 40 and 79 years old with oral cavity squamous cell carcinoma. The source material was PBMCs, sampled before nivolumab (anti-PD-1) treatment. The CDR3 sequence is CASSLEAGVGTDTQYF. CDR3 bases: TGTGCCAGCAGCTTGGAAGCGGGGGTCGGCACAGATACGCAGTATTTT.